The TCR beta chain described here comes from a study of OX40 agonist ivuxolimab in advanced cancers. Study background: Earlier treatment with anti-PD-1, anti-PD-L1 or anti-CTLA-4 was permitted, and about 40% had received some.

This clone was observed a few times. What it binds is unknown. Study outcomes and limitations: Nonresponders, in some cases, also had low normalized T-cell clonal expansion. With doses of 0.1 to 3.0 mg/kg, CD4+ and CD8+ blood T cells had undergone clonal expansion by week 6.

This CDR3 spans 13 amino acids. The V end was cut by 6 bases, the J end by 4 bases, with 12 bases between. Germline-derived CDR1 and CDR2 are MNHEY and SVGAGI. Libraries were prepared by immunoSEQ multiplex PCR; TCRdb keeps only in-frame clonotypes and omits some of them. The sample contains tens of thousands of clones, about three quarters of which appear only once. V usage is TRBV6-5 and J usage is TRBJ1-1; D remains ambiguous. The sequences come from CD4+ or CD8+ T cells sorted from blood, collected in a trial of the OX40 agonist ivuxolimab. This clonotype originated in an adult with an advanced solid tumor such as melanoma, head and neck, liver or kidney cancer. CDR3 nucleotide sequence: TGTGCCAGCAGCTCCCCGGGGTTCACTGAAGCTTTCTTT. As protein: CASSSPGFTEAFF.